This T cell receptor (beta chain) comes out of a study of T-cell reconstitution after alpha-beta-depleted transplantation in children. Study conclusions and caveats: Surviving recipient T cells and intrathymic progenitors accounted for some patients' high TCRbeta diversity at day 60. The study reportedly traced alpha-beta T cells about two months after transplant to several hundred expanded graft clones. One year after transplant, T-cell counts and diversity came mostly from newly produced T cells.

This clonotype is termed medium-sized (0.01 to 0.1%). What it binds is not known. Unique molecular identifiers were incorporated during preparation of the TCRbeta library. A single record per CDR3 protein comes from TCRdb applying MiXCR to the PCR reads. The sample shows approximately 34,000 distinct CDR3 sequences, 5% to 7% of them seen only once. Trimming cost V 7 bases and J 3 bases, with 13 bases left between them. The CDR3 spans 12 residues. Germline loops: CDR1 DFQATT, CDR2 SNEGSKA (reference sequence). The chain carries TRBV20-1 and TRBJ2-7; no firm D call. This TCR came from a child younger than two who had a stem cell transplant for acute myeloid leukemia, so the T cells may come from the graft donor. Sequencing was performed on peripheral blood, taken 60 days after TCRalphabeta/CD19-depleted stem cell transplant. The CDR3 here is CSGRSRDYEQYF. The CDR3 nucleotides are TGCAGTGGCCGAAGTAGGGACTACGAGCAGTACTTC.